The present entry profiles one T cell receptor (beta chain) with its context. This clone was recorded once. Its antigen target is currently unknown. Base quality data are lacking; no much larger clone is found one base away. The data stem from a study of T cell responses to AZD1222 COVID-19 vaccine listed by TCRdb under 2021. General notes on the study: AZD1222 recipients given second doses at about 4 weeks or at about 12 weeks were pooled, since spike-specific TCR depth and breadth were not found to differ between the two schedules. TCR sequencing covered some 250 trial participants: 207 given two doses of AZD1222 and approximately 25 given two doses of MenACWY control vaccine. Trial participants were enrolled into age subgroups of 18-55, 56-69 and 70-plus years, which contained approximately 150, 30 and 60 TCR-sequenced participants, respectively.

The CDR3 regions of human TCRbeta chains were analyzed by immunosequencing. The original methods were these. Repertoire TCRs were matched against a reference library of SARS-CoV-2-specific TCRs generated with the MIRA antigen-specificity platform. Breadth was defined as the fraction of unique TCRs that were SARS-CoV-2-associated, and depth was defined as the fraction of total T cells that were SARS-CoV-2-associated. Using the MIRA data, each spike-specific TCR was mapped to the spike region that the TCR reacts to and placed in a CD4 or CD8 class. Log10-transformed breadth and depth values were compared by one-way ANOVA with Sidak's multiple comparisons tests. Entries here come from immuneACCESS through TCRdb and include only in-frame sequences with V and J called. Some clones fail to appear in such tables; in the studies checked, an unresolved V gene covers under half of the shortfall, and the cause of the remainder is unknown. V and J calls plus clone size are reproduced from that table; the DNA served to infer D and trimming. The sample data list 140,000 to 150,000 clones, and about 93% of these were observed just once. The ten largest account for 5% to 5.5% of the sample.

What the authors observed across the whole study: In the small 56-69-year group, the increase in depth fell short of significance, most likely because of low power. Because no day 14 peak-response samples were available, the repertoires could be characterized only after the peak T cell response. The whole spike protein was spanned by vaccine-associated CD4 TCRs, and dominant responses were seen in regions 160-218 and 743-854. Participants were mostly white British, with more females than males. The authors suggested clonal diversity may have been underestimated. Reportedly, almost half of the unique spike-specific TCRs recognized epitopes lying outside the regions that are mutated in the B.1.351 and B.1.1.7 variants. Only six or seven AZD1222 recipients were SARS-CoV-2 seropositive at baseline, limiting conclusions about previously exposed vaccinees. After two AZD1222 doses, spike-specific TCR breadth and depth were significantly higher than at day 0 and than in MenACWY recipients.

Taken with the paper, the label for time point translates to: baseline before first vaccination. Vaccinee samples came from UK trials COV001 and COV002, including a single-blind randomized controlled phase 2/3 trial of AZD1222 (ChAdOx1 nCoV-19) in healthy adults. For TCRbeta chain sequencing, PBMC samples were collected from trial participants at day 0 and at day 28 after the second dose. Reading from cysteine to phenylalanine, the CDR3 counts 17 amino acids. Here the CDR3 DNA is all that survives: 51 bases in frame from base 1. According to the germline V gene (reference sequence), CDR1 reads LGHDT and CDR2 reads YNNKEL. V is trimmed back by 0 bases and J by 4 bases, and the junction contains 11 bases that no gene match accounts for.

Sequences were derived from peripheral blood, sampled on day 0 of AZD1222 vaccination. This receptor was identified in an adult in good health. In this chain, TRBV3-1 (or the pseudogene TRBV3-2) is recombined with TRBJ1-1, with 7 middle bases fitting TRBD1. The CDR3 region: CASSQDWGDRVITEAFF. The DNA sequence is TGTGCCAGCAGCCAAGATTGGGGAGACAGGGTGATCACTGAAGCTTTCTTT.